This TCR beta chain was recorded in a study of blood T cells in healthy people across ages. Points from the study as a whole: The CMV status of each donor remained undetermined, and this could have confounded shifts in expanded clonotypes. Compared with aged donors, long-lived donors showed fewer expanded clones, suggesting selection.

The authors ran a second PCR of about 6 to 11 cycles using a sample-barcoded 5' primer and a J-beta primer mix. TCRdb redid the calling of the 5' RACE reads with MiXCR, one entry per CDR3 protein. The sample includes a few hundred thousand distinct CDR3 sequences, about 27% of them seen just once. This clonotype came up a few times. What it recognizes is unknown. This CDR3 is 10 amino acids long. These records were also assigned to another study, of T cells of mothers and their children. That study adds: During the second PCR, the M1S primer introduced sample barcodes along with 2-4 random nucleotides. Thymic selection molds TCR recombination output in much the same way for related pairs as for unrelated pairs.

V and J are TRBV21-1 and TRBJ2-1; the D call of TRBD2 is as the table states it, not checked on the DNA. TRBV21-1 is termed a pseudogene. This TCR derives from a boy between 2 and 10 years old in good health. The sequencing sample was made of blood. The DNA of the CDR3 is TGTGCCAGCACCAGACTACAGCAGTTCTTC. Translation gives CASTRLQQFF.